These 13 T cell receptor beta chains share one sample of origin, sequenced in a study of blood T cell repertoires in COVID-19. Method: immunoSEQ multiplex PCR; TCRdb's copy keeps in-frame clones and lacks some. The sample records about 110,000 clones, just under 90% being singletons. Sequenced material: peripheral blood. Receptor source: a human donor in a cohort sampled during active COVID-19.

The chain is built from TRBV1 and TRBJ2-1; TRBD2, the table's D call, lacks a check against the DNA. TRBV1 is an annotated pseudogene. The length of the CDR3 is 17 residues. CDR3 sequence (DNA): TGCACCAGCAGCCCTGGGATGAGCGGGAGCTCCTACAATGAGCAGTTCTTC. Encoded protein: CTSSPGMSGSSYNEQFF.

The chain uses TRBV5-1 and TRBJ2-5; D may be TRBD1 (6 bases). CDR3 length: 14 amino acids. Germline lookup yields CDR1 SGHRS and CDR2 YFSETQ. The ends were cut back, 1 base at V and 1 base at J, with 8 bases in the middle. The CDR3, as DNA: TGCGCCAGCAGCTTGACAGGGATCCAAGAGACCCAGTACTTC. Protein sequence: CASSLTGIQETQYF.

The J gene is TRBJ1-2, the V gene TRBV27; tentative D call: TRBD1 (6 bases). The V gene lost 6 bases and the J gene lost 4 bases, with 18 bases spanning the gap. This CDR3 is 15 amino acids long. CDR1 MNHEY and CDR2 SMNVEV come from the germline V gene (reference sequence). The CDR3 spells CASRLYREAGYGYTF. CDR3 sequence (DNA): TGTGCCAGCAGGCTATACAGGGAAGCAGGCTATGGCTACACCTTC.

The gene calls are TRBV6-1 and TRBJ2-2; 10 positions match TRBD1. This CDR3 comprises 19 residues. Trimming removed 4 bases from V and 2 bases from J; junction bases left unmatched: 13. Germline V gene data show CDR1 as MNHNS and CDR2 as SASEGT. The CDR3 nucleotides are TGTGCCAGCAGTGCTTACCCCGGGACAGGGGCCTTAAACACCGGGGAGCTGTTTTTT. Translated, it gives CASSAYPGTGALNTGELFF.

This chain connects TRBV19 to TRBJ2-3, with TRBD1 identical over 7 bases. Looked up from germline, CDR1 is LNHDA and CDR2 is SQIVND (reference sequence). The CDR3 consists of 15 residues. V was clipped by 3 bases and J by 3 bases; unmatched bases: 6. The CDR3 DNA reads as TGTGCCAGTAGTATTTACAGGGGCCTGACAGATACGCAGTATTTT. Its protein is CASSIYRGLTDTQYF.

The table lists this clone with a few counts. CDR3 DNA: TGTGCCAGCAGCTTAGTTCTAGCGGGGGGCTCCAATGAGCAGTTCTTC. Encoded protein: CASSLVLAGGSNEQFF. The genes are TRBV7-2 and TRBJ2-1, with 11 positions matching TRBD2. The CDR3 covers 16 residues. CDR1 is SGHTA, CDR2 FQGNSA, per germline. Losses at the gene ends were 1 base for V and 6 bases for J; bases not matched to a gene: 5.

The CDR3 protein is CASSGGANNSPLHF. CDR3 nucleotides: TGTGCCAGCAGTGGGGGGGCGAATAATTCACCCCTCCACTTT. The genes are TRBV6-6 and TRBJ1-6, with D possibly matching TRBD1 (6 bases). This CDR3 spans 14 amino acids. Germline V gene lookup returns CDR1 MNHNY and CDR2 SVGAGI (reference sequence). The V gene lost 5 bases and the J gene lost 5 bases, with 10 bases spanning the gap.

V gene TRBV6-5 combines with J gene TRBJ2-7, with TRBD1 identical over 7 bases. Per the germline V gene, CDR1 is MNHEY and CDR2 is SVGAGI. The V and J ends lost 5 bases and 6 bases, in that order; junction bases with no gene match: 4. The CDR3 is 12 residues long. The chain's CDR3 is CASSTGTVEQYF. The DNA of the CDR3 is TGTGCCAGCAGTACCGGGACAGTCGAGCAGTACTTC.

The CDR3 nucleotides read TGTGCCAGCAGCCTACCTGGGGGGGAAGCTTTCTTT. Amino acid sequence: CASSLPGGEAFF. The chain recombines TRBV28 with TRBJ1-1; tentatively, D is TRBD1 (5 bases). Deletions cut 6 bases from V and 8 bases from J, with 13 bases between. The CDR3 contains 12 residues. CDR1 MDHEN and CDR2 SYDVKM come from the germline V gene.

The chain joins TRBV4-1 to TRBJ1-2, with 8 bases lining up with TRBD1. The CDR3 sequence is 16 residues long. Germline assignment: CDR1 MGHRA and CDR2 YSYEKL. V trimming: 3 bases; J trimming: 5 bases; junction bases outside the gene matches: 11. CDR3 loop: CASSQTGQDREYGYTF. The CDR3 region has the DNA TGCGCCAGCAGCCAGACGGGACAGGACAGGGAATATGGCTACACCTTC.

The chain carries TRBV6-5 and TRBJ2-7; TRBD1 aligns across 7 bases. There are 15 residues in the CDR3. Germline loops: CDR1 MNHEY, CDR2 SVGAGI. V dropped 7 bases and J dropped 3; count of bases not matched to a gene: 12. CDR3 coding DNA: TGTGCCAGCACCGCTACGGACAGGATTTTCTACGAGCAGTACTTC. Protein: CASTATDRIFYEQYF.

The gene calls are TRBV6-4 and TRBJ2-7; weak D call: TRBD1 (5 bases). V dropped 1 base and J dropped 3 bases, with 19 bases sitting between them. The CDR3 contains 17 residues. Looked up from germline, CDR1 is MRHNA and CDR2 is SNTAGT. The DNA for the CDR3 is TGTGCCAGCAGTGACTGGGGCAAGGAAGGGCTTGGCTACGAGCAGTACTTC. It specifies CASSDWGKEGLGYEQYF.

This clone appeared a few times. This chain joins TRBV3-1 (or the pseudogene TRBV3-2) and TRBJ2-1, with 8 bases identical to TRBD1. Germline-derived CDR1 and CDR2 are LGHDT and YNNKEL (reference sequence). The junction had 12 bases not matched to a gene; V was cut back by 4 bases and J by 7 bases. This CDR3 has 16 amino acids. The CDR3 loop is CASSPGSGGGRNEQFF. CDR3 coding DNA: TGTGCCAGCAGCCCCGGATCAGGGGGCGGTCGAAATGAGCAGTTCTTC.